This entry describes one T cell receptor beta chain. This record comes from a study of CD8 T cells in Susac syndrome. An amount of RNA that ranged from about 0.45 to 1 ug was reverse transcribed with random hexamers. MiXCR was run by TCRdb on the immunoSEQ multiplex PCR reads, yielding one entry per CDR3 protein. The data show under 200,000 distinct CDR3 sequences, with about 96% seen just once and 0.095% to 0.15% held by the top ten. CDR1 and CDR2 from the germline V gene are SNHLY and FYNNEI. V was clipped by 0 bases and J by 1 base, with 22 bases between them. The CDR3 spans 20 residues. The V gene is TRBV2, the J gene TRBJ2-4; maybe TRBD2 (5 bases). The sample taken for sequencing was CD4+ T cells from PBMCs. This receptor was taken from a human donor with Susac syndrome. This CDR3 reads CASSEAGIAFPLGAKNIQYF. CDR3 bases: TGTGCCAGCAGTGAAGCGGGAATAGCGTTCCCTCTCGGGGCCAAAAACATTCAGTACTTC.